Following are 13 T cell receptor beta chains from one sample sequenced in a study of CD8 T cells in Susac syndrome. When the RNA was reverse transcribed, random hexamers were used with an input of 0.5 to 1 ug. TCRdb called the immunoSEQ multiplex PCR reads again in MiXCR, with one record for every CDR3 protein. Seen here are around 150,000 distinct CDR3 sequences, nearly 95% observed once, and the top ten hold approximately 0.3%. The sample was CD8+ T cells from PBMCs. These TCRs come from a human donor in good health.

The V and J genes are TRBV20-1 and TRBJ2-2; D is perhaps TRBD1 (6 bases). Trimming took 0 bases from V and 3 from J, leaving 8 bases between them. Germline V lookup: CDR1 DFQATT, CDR2 SNEGSKA (reference sequence). The CDR3 is made up of 14 amino acids. This chain's CDR3 is CSARDDRHTGELFF. In nucleotides, the CDR3 is TGCAGTGCTAGAGATGACAGGCACACCGGGGAGCTGTTTTTT.

The chain uses TRBV27 and TRBJ2-7; D gene unclear. This CDR3 comprises 12 residues. Trimming left V 10 bases short and J 5 bases short, with 15 bases between. Germline CDR1 is MNHEY and CDR2 is SMNVEV (reference sequence). CDR3 nucleotides: TGTGCCACAGGATATGGGTCCCACGAGCAGTACTTC. This translates into CATGYGSHEQYF.

The rearrangement links TRBV4-1 to TRBJ1-2; D perhaps matches TRBD1 (6 bases). The germline V and J ends were trimmed by 4 bases and 8 bases, with 17 bases remaining between them. Germline V gene sequence: CDR1 MGHRA, CDR2 YSYEKL. This CDR3 has 14 residues. CDR3 nucleotide sequence: TGCGCCAGCAGCCCTCTAATACAGGGTTTGGGCTACACCTTC. Its protein product is CASSPLIQGLGYTF.

This chain joins TRBV7-9 and TRBJ1-5; D gene unclear. The CDR3 runs 16 residues. Per the germline V gene, CDR1 is SEHNR and CDR2 is FQNEAQ (reference sequence). V lost 5 bases and J 0 bases, leaving 14 bases between the germline ends. CDR3 nucleotides: TGTGCCAGCAGCCCCACCACGGGTTATAGCAATCAGCCCCAGCATTTT. Amino acid sequence: CASSPTTGYSNQPQHF.

The chain uses TRBV29-1 and TRBJ2-5, with 7 bases that match TRBD2. CDR1 is SQVTM, CDR2 ANQGSEA, per germline. The CDR3 has 12 amino acids. With 5 bases clipped from V and 4 bases from J, the junction kept 4 bases outside the gene matches. The CDR3 reads CSVRGEGETQYF. The CDR3 nucleotides are TGCAGCGTTCGGGGGGAGGGAGAGACCCAGTACTTC.

This clonotype has just a few counts. This sequence joins TRBV6-5 and TRBJ2-1, with 8 bases matching TRBD2. The ends lost 2 bases at V and 4 bases at J; junction bases unmatched: 1. The CDR3 length is 14 residues. Germline V gene sequence: CDR1 MNHEY, CDR2 SVGAGI. The CDR3 loop is CASSYTSGYNEQFF. The CDR3 coding sequence is TGTGCCAGCAGTTACACTAGCGGTTACAATGAGCAGTTCTTC.

The CDR3 region is CASRGVSTNTEAFF. The CDR3 nucleotides are TGTGCCAGCAGGGGGGTTTCAACGAACACTGAAGCTTTCTTT. The J gene is TRBJ1-1, the V gene TRBV3-1; D might be TRBD1 (5 bases). The CDR3 totals 14 residues. CDR1 and CDR2 from the germline V gene are LGHDT and YNNKEL (reference sequence). Trimming took 6 bases from V and 1 from J, leaving 12 bases between them.

The chain combines TRBV29-1 with TRBJ1-2; D unclear. Germline CDR1 and CDR2: SQVTM and ANQGSEA. Trimming pared 6 bases from V and 0 bases from J, leaving 8 bases between. CDR3 length: 12 amino acids. CDR3: CSVYRANYGYTF. The DNA of the CDR3 is TGCAGCGTATACAGAGCTAACTATGGCTACACCTTC.

This chain connects TRBV30 to TRBJ2-7, with D unclear. V shed 5 bases and J shed 0 bases, with 8 bases lying between them. Germline CDR1 and CDR2: GTSNPN and SVGIG (reference sequence). The CDR3 runs 12 residues. The CDR3 loop reads CAWSGVSYEQYF. The CDR3 DNA sequence: TGTGCCTGGTCAGGAGTCTCCTACGAGCAGTACTTC.

V usage is TRBV7-2 and J usage is TRBJ2-7; D is perhaps TRBD2 (6 bases). The CDR3 spans 14 residues. Trimming took off 1 base at V and 4 bases at J, with 11 bases between the two ends. The germline gives CDR1 SGHTA, CDR2 FQGNSA. The chain's CDR3 is CASSLGLGEYEQYF. CDR3 sequence (DNA): TGTGCCAGCAGCTTAGGACTAGGGGAATACGAGCAGTACTTC.

This clonotype has only one observation. The rearrangement joins TRBV27 to TRBJ1-5; 10 bases align to TRBD1. V was clipped by 5 bases and J by 2 bases; unmatched bases: 3. The CDR3 has 15 amino acids. Looked up from germline, CDR1 is MNHEY and CDR2 is SMNVEV (reference sequence). CDR3 residues: CASSVGTGGNQPQHF. The CDR3 nucleotides are TGTGCCAGCAGTGTAGGGACAGGGGGCAATCAGCCCCAGCATTTT.

V gene TRBV27 combines with J gene TRBJ2-7, with TRBD1 as a possible D gene (5 bases). Germline CDR1 and CDR2: MNHEY and SMNVEV (reference sequence). The CDR3 runs to 13 residues. The ends were cut back, 2 bases at V and 6 bases at J, with 11 bases in the middle. The CDR3 sequence is CASSLLQGPEQYF. In nucleotides, the CDR3 is TGTGCCAGCAGTTTACTTCAGGGCCCCGAGCAGTACTTC.

This chain joins TRBV12-3 or TRBV12-4 and TRBJ2-1; D is ambiguous. Trimming took 3 bases from V and 9 from J, leaving 9 bases between them. The CDR3 length is 12 residues. The CDR3: CASSLVVGEQFF. CDR3 nucleotides: TGTGCCAGCAGTTTGGTGGTAGGTGAGCAGTTCTTC.